This TCR beta chain was observed in a study of beta chain features in type 1 diabetes (dated by TCRdb to 2017 to 2018). Describing the broader study: Patients and healthy donors did not differ in mean age, gender distribution, total cell number or subset yield. Across all samples, approximately 100 million sorted cells were examined, and cell number per subset correlated strongly with RNA yield. The study compared TCRB repertoires of sorted circulating CD4+ T cell subsets between recently diagnosed type 1 diabetes patients and matched healthy donors. Naive and central memory subsets were obtained from all 30 or so donors, but regulatory and stem cell-like memory subsets were isolated from only 8 patients and roughly 8 healthy donors. Broader findings and caveats from the paper: At VDJ recombination sites, type 1 diabetes patients had fewer insertions and more deleted nucleotides, which implies abnormalities in thymic rearrangement. In all four CD4+ subsets, TCRB CDR3 length was moderately but significantly shorter in type 1 diabetes patients. Only small numbers of individuals were included in the HLA sub-analyses, which left unresolved whether HLA type had any influence on TCRB rearrangement. Naive, central memory and regulatory TCRB repertoires appeared to be more similar among patients than among healthy donors. Because cDNA was sequenced instead of genomic DNA, activated cells with high expression could be over-represented, although the groups did not differ in activation or CD3 levels. PCR may preferentially amplify shorter templates, but because patient and control samples were amplified and corrected together, any resulting skew would affect both groups equally.

The entire amount of isolated RNA was reverse transcribed using the High Capacity cDNA Reverse Transcription Kit, so the sequenced TCRB transcripts were expressed ones. Naive, central memory and regulatory T cell samples underwent deep immunoSEQ sequencing, averaging about 3.57 million total reads per sample. Sorted cells were lysed in RLT buffer, and RNA was extracted using DNase-treated RNeasy Micro or Mini kits according to cell number. Each cell subset was processed separately to prevent cross-contamination, with patient and healthy donor samples processed together. TCRB sequences were amplified from cDNA with the immunoSEQ multiplex PCR, producing 87-bp fragments spanning the CDR3 region. Sequencing of the amplicons was performed on the Illumina HiSeq platform. Per the authors' processing: PCR bias was computationally corrected using synthetic template baselines, reads within Hamming distance 2 were collapsed, and singletons that could not be merged were discarded. Reads were aligned against IMGT so that V, D and J genes, CDR3 length and insertions or deletions at six rearrangement sites could be assigned. Within each subset, clonotype counts were normalized to sorted cell number, and only after that were true diversity and Gini coefficients computed with the tcR R package. The overlap coefficient, calculated on TCRB nucleotide sequences, was used to quantify repertoire sharing. This is the immuneACCESS table as TCRdb keeps it, with only in-frame sequences that have V and J called. A part of the clones is gone; compared with another copy, unresolved V genes explain less than half, and the rest is unexplained. The V and J calls and clone size come from that table; D and trimming were worked out from the DNA. This sample lists 120,000 to 150,000 clones; 6.9% were detected once. The biggest ten clones account for around 1.5% of the sample.

Between the V and J ends, shortened by 3 bases and 5 bases respectively, the junction contains 14 bases. The CDR1 and CDR2 encoded by the germline V gene are SGHRS and YFSETQ. Measured from the cysteine to the phenylalanine, the CDR3 is 14 residues long. The retained sequence is limited to the CDR3, 42 bases, with the frame set at the first base. This clone was seen only a few times. This clone's antigen is unknown. No qualities accompany the bases; no much larger clone lies one base away. A single peripheral blood draw of approximately 0.11 L on average was collected from each donor into heparinised tubes. A BD FACSAria II was used to sort naive, central memory, regulatory and stem cell-like memory CD4+ T cells with a panel that included CD45RO, CCR7, CD25, CD127, CD95 and CD27. Purity was above 95% for every sorted population. PBMCs were separated immediately by Lymphoprep density gradient centrifugation and were stained directly, without being cultured. Samples were stained and sorted in pairs, with one healthy donor and one patient per experiment, so that batch effects were minimized.

Sequenced sample: central memory CD4+ T cells from blood. This clonotype originated in a woman in her twenties or thirties in good health. The rearranged segments are TRBV5-1 and TRBJ2-5; the D gene is unclear. The CDR3 amino acid sequence is: CASSSHPARETQYF. The DNA sequence reads TGCGCCAGCAGCTCGCACCCCGCACGGGAGACCCAGTACTTC.